These 14 T cell receptor beta chains came from one sample sequenced in a study of CD8 T cells in Susac syndrome. The RNA input was roughly 0.45 to 1 ug, and it was reverse transcribed with random hexamers. TCRdb reprocessed the immunoSEQ multiplex PCR reads via MiXCR and lists one record per CDR3 protein. The sample shows roughly 180,000 distinct CDR3 sequences, about 95% of them seen only once. The material sequenced was CD4+ T cells from PBMCs. Receptors originate from a human donor in good health.

V is TRBV29-1 and J is TRBJ2-1; D unresolved. This CDR3 contains 13 residues. The V gene's germline CDR1 is SQVTM and CDR2 ANQGSEA. The V end was cut by 4 bases, the J end by 8 bases, with 15 bases between. The CDR3: CSVVQPLLDEQFF. For the CDR3, the DNA is TGCAGCGTTGTACAACCCCTTTTGGATGAGCAGTTCTTC.

This rearrangement joins TRBV3-1 to TRBJ1-2; TRBD1 matches 8 bases. The junction had 4 bases not matched to a gene; V was cut back by 4 bases and J by 6 bases. The germline CDR1 and CDR2 sequences are LGHDT and YNNKEL (reference sequence). This CDR3 contains 13 residues. This CDR3 reads CASSRTGLDGYTF. CDR3 coding DNA: TGTGCCAGCAGCCGGACAGGGCTTGATGGCTACACCTTC.

V and J are TRBV9 and TRBJ1-4; D is undetermined. The CDR3 sequence is 14 residues long. Germline V gene lookup returns CDR1 SGDLS and CDR2 YYNGEE. V lost 3 bases and J lost 4, with 10 bases in between. Here the CDR3 reads CASSDLGSNEKLFF. DNA for the CDR3: TGTGCCAGCAGCGACTTAGGGAGTAATGAAAAACTGTTTTTT. Full variable domain (outside the CDR3, taken from reference TRBV9 and TRBJ1-4): DSGVTQTPKHLITATGQRVTLRCSPRSGDLSVYWYQQSLDQGLQFLIQYYNGEERAKGNILERFSAQQFPDLHSELNLSSLELGDSALYFCASSDLGSNEKLFFGSGTQLSVL.

The chain combines TRBV28 with TRBJ2-6; D is unresolved. Germline V gene sequence: CDR1 MDHEN, CDR2 SYDVKM. V was shortened by 7 bases and J by 0 bases, with 7 bases between the two germline ends. CDR3 length: 14 residues. The chain's CDR3 is CASNLNSGANVLTF. The CDR3 nucleotides are TGTGCCAGCAATCTAAACTCTGGGGCCAACGTCCTGACTTTC.

The chain couples TRBV6-5 to TRBJ2-7; tentatively, D is TRBD1 (5 bases). The germline V and J ends were trimmed by 0 bases and 4 bases, with 10 bases remaining between them. Germline loops: CDR1 MNHEY, CDR2 SVGAGI. CDR3 length: 14 residues. This CDR3 reads CASSYSQGSYEQYF. The CDR3 DNA follows: TGTGCCAGCAGTTACTCTCAGGGATCATACGAGCAGTACTTC.

The chain is built from TRBV30 and TRBJ2-7, with 7 bases that match TRBD2. V trimming: 1 base; J trimming: 5 bases; junction bases outside the gene matches: 5. The germline CDR1 and CDR2 sequences are GTSNPN and SVGIG (reference sequence). The CDR3 has 13 residues. The DNA of the CDR3 is TGTGCCTGGAGTGCGTGGGAGGGGAACGAGCAGTACTTC. Protein sequence: CAWSAWEGNEQYF.

Here the CDR3 reads CASSRGDRGDEQFF. For the CDR3, the DNA is TGTGCCAGTAGTAGGGGGGACAGGGGCGATGAGCAGTTCTTC. This chain uses TRBV19 with TRBJ2-1; TRBD1 aligns across 10 bases. The CDR3 is 14 residues long. The trim removed 4 bases at V and 8 bases at J, leaving 5 bases unmatched. The germline gives CDR1 LNHDA, CDR2 SQIVND (reference sequence).

V is TRBV20-1 and J is TRBJ2-1, with D perhaps assigned TRBD1 or TRBD2 (5 bases each). The V end lost 4 bases, the J end lost 10 bases, and 17 bases lay between the germline ends. CDR3 size: 13 residues. Germline V lookup: CDR1 DFQATT, CDR2 SNEGSKA (reference sequence). CDR3 residues: CSATPPGRLEQFF. As DNA, the CDR3 is TGCAGTGCTACCCCACCGGGACGACTAGAGCAGTTCTTC.

The chain uses TRBV4-2 and TRBJ1-5; D unresolved. Germline V gene lookup returns CDR1 LGHNA and CDR2 YNFKEQ. V was clipped by 0 bases and J by 6 bases, with 21 bases between them. The length of the CDR3 is 18 residues. DNA of the CDR3: TGTGCCAGCAGCCAAGATCCCTCAGATGATACCTTCGGTCAGCCCCAGCATTTT. Its protein is CASSQDPSDDTFGQPQHF.

The V gene is TRBV7-9, the J gene TRBJ1-2, with D maybe TRBD1 (5 bases). The CDR3 length is 15 residues. V was pared by 5 bases and J by 4 bases, with 17 bases between. Germline loops: CDR1 SEHNR, CDR2 FQNEAQ (reference sequence). The DNA of the CDR3 is TGTGCCAGCAGCCCGCAAACAGGAAGACTCTATGGCTACACCTTC. This encodes CASSPQTGRLYGYTF. The whole variable domain, filled in from reference TRBV7-9 and TRBJ1-2, reads DTGVSQNPRHKITKRGQNVTFRCDPISEHNRLYWYRQTLGQGPEFLTYFQNEAQLEKSRLLSDRFSAERPKGSFSTLEIQRTEQGDSAMYLCASSPQTGRLYGYTFGSGTRLTVV.

This clonotype appeared a single time. The J gene is TRBJ2-3, the V gene TRBV7-9; D may correspond to TRBD1 or TRBD2 (5 bases each). V lost 5 bases and J 2 bases, leaving 14 bases between the germline ends. Germline assignment: CDR1 SEHNR and CDR2 FQNEAQ (reference sequence). CDR3 length equals 15 residues. DNA of the CDR3: TGTGCCAGCAGCGCTAAGGGGCGGGTCACAGATACGCAGTATTTT. It is translated as CASSAKGRVTDTQYF.

The chain joins TRBV7-9 to TRBJ2-1; 9 bases match TRBD2. V shed 6 bases, J shed 6 bases, and the junction held 9 bases outside the gene matches. This CDR3 spans 15 amino acids. CDR1 SEHNR and CDR2 FQNEAQ come from the germline V gene (reference sequence). The CDR3 DNA follows: TGTGCCAGCAGGCAGACCGGGACTAGCTTCAATGAGCAGTTCTTC. Residues: CASRQTGTSFNEQFF. Variable domain in full (rest from reference TRBV7-9 and TRBJ2-1): DTGVSQNPRHKITKRGQNVTFRCDPISEHNRLYWYRQTLGQGPEFLTYFQNEAQLEKSRLLSDRFSAERPKGSFSTLEIQRTEQGDSAMYLCASRQTGTSFNEQFFGPGTRLTVL.

The chain uses TRBV30 and TRBJ1-2; no reliable D call. The V end was cut by 3 bases, the J end by 12 bases, with 11 bases between. Germline CDR1 is GTSNPN and CDR2 is SVGIG (reference sequence). CDR3 size: 10 residues. CDR3 in DNA: TGTGCCTGGAGCCGGGATATAAACACCTTC. As protein: CAWSRDINTF.

V and J are TRBV27 and TRBJ1-1; D may be TRBD1 (5 bases). The CDR3 extends over 13 amino acids. V was shortened by 6 bases and J by 2 bases, with 10 bases between the two germline ends. CDR1 MNHEY and CDR2 SMNVEV come from the germline V gene (reference sequence). The CDR3 nucleotides read TGTGCCAGCAGGACGACAGCTAACACTGAAGCTTTCTTT. This encodes CASRTTANTEAFF.